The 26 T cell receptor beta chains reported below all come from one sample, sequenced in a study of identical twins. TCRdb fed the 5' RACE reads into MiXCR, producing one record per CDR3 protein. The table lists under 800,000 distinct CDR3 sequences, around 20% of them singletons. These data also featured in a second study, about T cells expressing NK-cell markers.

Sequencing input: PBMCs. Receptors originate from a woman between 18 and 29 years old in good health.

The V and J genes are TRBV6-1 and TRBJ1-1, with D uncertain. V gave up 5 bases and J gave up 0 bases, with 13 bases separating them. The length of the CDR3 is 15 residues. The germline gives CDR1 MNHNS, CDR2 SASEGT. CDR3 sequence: CASSRAVALNTEAFF. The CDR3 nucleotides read TGTGCCAGCAGTCGCGCCGTAGCTTTGAACACTGAAGCTTTCTTT.

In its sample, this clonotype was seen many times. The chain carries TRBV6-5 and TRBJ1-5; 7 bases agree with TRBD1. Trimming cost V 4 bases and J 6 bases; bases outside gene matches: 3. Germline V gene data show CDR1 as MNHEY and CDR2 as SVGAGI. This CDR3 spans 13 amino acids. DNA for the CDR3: TGTGCCAGCAGTTCACAGGGGATTCAGCCCCAGCATTTT. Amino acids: CASSSQGIQPQHF.

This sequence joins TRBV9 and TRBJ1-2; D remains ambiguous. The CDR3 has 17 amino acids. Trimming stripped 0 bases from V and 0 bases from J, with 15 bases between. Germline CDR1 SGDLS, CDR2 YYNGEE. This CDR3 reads CASSVGLRSLANYGYTF. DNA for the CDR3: TGTGCCAGCAGCGTAGGTCTTAGGTCTTTAGCTAACTATGGCTACACCTTC. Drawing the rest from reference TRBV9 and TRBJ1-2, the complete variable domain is DSGVTQTPKHLITATGQRVTLRCSPRSGDLSVYWYQQSLDQGLQFLIQYYNGEERAKGNILERFSAQQFPDLHSELNLSSLELGDSALYFCASSVGLRSLANYGYTFGSGTRLTVV.

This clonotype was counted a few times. This CDR3 reads CASSLSGARNEKLFF. CDR3 DNA sequence: TGTGCCAGCAGCTTGTCGGGGGCTCGTAATGAAAAACTGTTTTTT. The V and J genes are TRBV7-9 and TRBJ1-4; tentatively, D is TRBD1 (6 bases). This CDR3 contains 15 residues. Germline CDR1 and CDR2: SEHNR and FQNEAQ (reference sequence). V dropped 3 bases and J dropped 4 bases, with 12 bases sitting between them.

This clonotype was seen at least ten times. The CDR3 bases are TGCAGTGTCGGGACTACCGTAAATGAGCAGTTCTTC. Translating it yields CSVGTTVNEQFF. The gene calls are TRBV20-1 and TRBJ2-1; 7 positions agree with TRBD2. The CDR3 length is 12 residues. V shed 7 bases and J 7 bases; nucleotides not matched to a gene: 7. The germline V gene has CDR1 DFQATT and CDR2 SNEGSKA (reference sequence).

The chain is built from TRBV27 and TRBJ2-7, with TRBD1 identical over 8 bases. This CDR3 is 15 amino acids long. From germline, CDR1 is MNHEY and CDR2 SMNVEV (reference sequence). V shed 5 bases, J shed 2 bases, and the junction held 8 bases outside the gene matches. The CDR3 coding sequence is TGTGCCAGCAGTCCCTCCAGGGGGCGTCCCTACGAGCAGTACTTC. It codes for CASSPSRGRPYEQYF.

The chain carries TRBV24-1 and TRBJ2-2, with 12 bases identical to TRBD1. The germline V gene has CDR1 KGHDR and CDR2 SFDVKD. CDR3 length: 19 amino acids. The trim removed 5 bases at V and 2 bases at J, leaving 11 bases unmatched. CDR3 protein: CATSVGTGGDGINTGELFF. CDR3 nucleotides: TGTGCCACCAGTGTGGGGACAGGGGGCGACGGGATCAACACCGGGGAGCTGTTTTTT.

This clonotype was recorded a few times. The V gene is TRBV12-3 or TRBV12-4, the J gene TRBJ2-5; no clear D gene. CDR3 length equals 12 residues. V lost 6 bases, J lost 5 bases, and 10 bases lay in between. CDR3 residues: CASRALRETQYF. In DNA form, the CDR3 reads TGTGCCAGCAGGGCCCTCAGGGAGACCCAGTACTTC.

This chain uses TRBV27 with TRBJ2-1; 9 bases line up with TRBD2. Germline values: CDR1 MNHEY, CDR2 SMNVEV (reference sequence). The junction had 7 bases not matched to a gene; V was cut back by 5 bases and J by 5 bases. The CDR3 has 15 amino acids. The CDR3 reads CASSPRLAADNEQFF. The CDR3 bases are TGTGCCAGCAGTCCCCGACTAGCGGCCGACAATGAGCAGTTCTTC.

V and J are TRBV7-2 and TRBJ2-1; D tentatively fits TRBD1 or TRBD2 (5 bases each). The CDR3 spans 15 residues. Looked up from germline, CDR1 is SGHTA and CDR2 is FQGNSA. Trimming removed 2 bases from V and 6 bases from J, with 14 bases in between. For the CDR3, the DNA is TGTGCCAGCAGCTTAATGGTGGGACGGGCCAATGAGCAGTTCTTC. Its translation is CASSLMVGRANEQFF.

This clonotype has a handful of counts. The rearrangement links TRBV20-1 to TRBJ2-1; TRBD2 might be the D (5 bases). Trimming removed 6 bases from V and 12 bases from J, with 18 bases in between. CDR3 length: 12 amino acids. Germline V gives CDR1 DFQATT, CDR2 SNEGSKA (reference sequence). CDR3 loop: CSAQRDAIGQFF. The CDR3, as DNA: TGCAGTGCCCAGAGGGATGCTATTGGGCAGTTCTTC.

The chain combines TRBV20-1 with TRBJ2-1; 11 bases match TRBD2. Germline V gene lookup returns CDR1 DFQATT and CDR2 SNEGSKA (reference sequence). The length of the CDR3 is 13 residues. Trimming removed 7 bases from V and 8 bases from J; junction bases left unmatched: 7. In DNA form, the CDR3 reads TGCAGTGGAACTAGCGGGAGATCGGATGAGCAGTTCTTC. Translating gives CSGTSGRSDEQFF.

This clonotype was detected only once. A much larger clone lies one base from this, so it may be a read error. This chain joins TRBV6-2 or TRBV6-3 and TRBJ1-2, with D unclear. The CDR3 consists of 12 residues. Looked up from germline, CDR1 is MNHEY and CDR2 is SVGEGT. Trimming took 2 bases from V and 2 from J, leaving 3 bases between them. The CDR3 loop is CASSYVNYGYTF. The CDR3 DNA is TGTGCCAGCAGTTACGTCAACTATGGCTACACCTTC.

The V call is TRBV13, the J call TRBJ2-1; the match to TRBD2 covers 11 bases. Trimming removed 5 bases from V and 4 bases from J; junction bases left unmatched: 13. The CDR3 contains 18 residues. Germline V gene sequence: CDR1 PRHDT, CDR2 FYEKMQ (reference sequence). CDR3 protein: CASSPRGGLAGLYNEQFF. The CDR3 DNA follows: TGTGCCAGCAGCCCAAGGGGAGGACTAGCGGGCTTGTACAATGAGCAGTTCTTC.

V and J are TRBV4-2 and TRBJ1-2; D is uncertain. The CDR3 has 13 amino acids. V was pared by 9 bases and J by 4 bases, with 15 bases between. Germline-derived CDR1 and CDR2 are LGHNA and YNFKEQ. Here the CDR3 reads CARGPGLLYGYTF. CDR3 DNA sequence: TGTGCCAGGGGTCCCGGGCTCCTCTATGGCTACACCTTC.

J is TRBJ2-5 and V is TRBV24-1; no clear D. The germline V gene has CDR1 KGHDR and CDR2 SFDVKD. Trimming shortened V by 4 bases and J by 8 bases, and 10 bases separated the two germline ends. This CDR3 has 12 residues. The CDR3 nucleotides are TGTGCCACCAGTGAGGATGGTAGCACCCAGTACTTC. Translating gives CATSEDGSTQYF.

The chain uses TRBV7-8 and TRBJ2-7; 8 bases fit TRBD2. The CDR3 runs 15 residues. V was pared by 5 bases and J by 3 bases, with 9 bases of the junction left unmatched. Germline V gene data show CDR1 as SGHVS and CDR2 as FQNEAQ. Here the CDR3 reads CASSTGLGLVYEQYF. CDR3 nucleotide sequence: TGTGCCAGCAGCACGGGACTAGGTTTAGTCTACGAGCAGTACTTC.

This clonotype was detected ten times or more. In DNA form, the CDR3 reads TGTGCCAGCAGCTTAGAAGATTCACCCAACAATGAGCAGTTCTTC. Its protein product is CASSLEDSPNNEQFF. The rearrangement uses TRBV7-2 and TRBJ2-1; unclear D gene. Trimming shortened V by 1 base and J by 5 bases, and 12 bases separated the two germline ends. This CDR3 comprises 15 residues. From germline, CDR1 is SGHTA and CDR2 FQGNSA.

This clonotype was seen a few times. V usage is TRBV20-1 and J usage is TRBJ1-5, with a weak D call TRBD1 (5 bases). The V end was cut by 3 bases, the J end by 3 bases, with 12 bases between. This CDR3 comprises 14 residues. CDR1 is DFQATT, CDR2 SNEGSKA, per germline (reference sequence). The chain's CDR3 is CSASPGQPNQPQHF. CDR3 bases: TGCAGTGCTAGCCCGGGGCAGCCCAATCAGCCCCAGCATTTT.

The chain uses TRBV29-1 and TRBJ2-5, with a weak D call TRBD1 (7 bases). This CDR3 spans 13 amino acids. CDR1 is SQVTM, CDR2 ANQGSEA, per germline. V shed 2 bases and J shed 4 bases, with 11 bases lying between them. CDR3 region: CSVEYQGGETQYF. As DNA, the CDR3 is TGCAGCGTTGAATATCAGGGGGGAGAGACCCAGTACTTC.

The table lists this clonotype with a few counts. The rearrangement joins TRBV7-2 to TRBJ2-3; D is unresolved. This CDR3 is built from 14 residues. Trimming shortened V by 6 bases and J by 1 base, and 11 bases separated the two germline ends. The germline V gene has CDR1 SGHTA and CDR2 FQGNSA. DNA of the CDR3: TGTGCCAGCAGGCCCCAAGGAGGCACAGATACGCAGTATTTT. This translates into CASRPQGGTDTQYF.

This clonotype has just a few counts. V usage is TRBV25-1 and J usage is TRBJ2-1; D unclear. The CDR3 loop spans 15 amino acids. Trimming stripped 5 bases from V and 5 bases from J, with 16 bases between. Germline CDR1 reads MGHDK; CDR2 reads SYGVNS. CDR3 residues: CASSLTFGFNNEQFF. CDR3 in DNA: TGTGCCAGCAGTCTCACTTTCGGGTTCAACAATGAGCAGTTCTTC.

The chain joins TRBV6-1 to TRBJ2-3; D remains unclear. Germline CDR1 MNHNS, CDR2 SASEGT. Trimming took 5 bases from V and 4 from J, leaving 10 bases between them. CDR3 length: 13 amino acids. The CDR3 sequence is CASSNPGPDTQYF. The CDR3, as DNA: TGTGCCAGCAGTAATCCAGGTCCAGATACGCAGTATTTT.

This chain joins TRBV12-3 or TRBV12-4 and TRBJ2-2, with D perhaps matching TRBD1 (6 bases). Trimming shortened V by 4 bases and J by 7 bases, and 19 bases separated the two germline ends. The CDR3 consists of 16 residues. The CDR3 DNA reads TGTGCCAGCAGTTGGCCTCTCCGCAGGGGAATCGGGGAGCTGTTTTTT. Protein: CASSWPLRRGIGELFF.

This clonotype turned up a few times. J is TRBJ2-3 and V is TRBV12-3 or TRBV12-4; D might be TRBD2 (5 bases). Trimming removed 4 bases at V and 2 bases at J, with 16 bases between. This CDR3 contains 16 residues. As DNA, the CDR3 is TGTGCCAGCAGTTCCCGCGATGCGGGCCACACAGATACGCAGTATTTT. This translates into CASSSRDAGHTDTQYF.

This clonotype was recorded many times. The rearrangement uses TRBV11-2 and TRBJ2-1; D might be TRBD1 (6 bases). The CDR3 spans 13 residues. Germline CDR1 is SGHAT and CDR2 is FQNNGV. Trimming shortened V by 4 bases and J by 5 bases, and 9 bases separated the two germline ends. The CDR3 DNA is TGTGCCAGCAGCTCTGGACAGAACAATGAGCAGTTCTTC. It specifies CASSSGQNNEQFF. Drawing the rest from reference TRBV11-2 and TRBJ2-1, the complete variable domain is EAGVAQSPRYKIIEKRQSVAFWCNPISGHATLYWYQQILGQGPKLLIQFQNNGVVDDSQLPKDRFSAERLKGVDSTLKIQPAKLEDSAVYLCASSSGQNNEQFFGPGTRLTVL.